These 32 T cell receptor beta chains came from one sample sequenced in a study of beta chain features in type 1 diabetes. Findings and limits, study-wide: TCRB CDR3s from Type 1 diabetes patients were moderately but significantly shorter in all four CD4+ subsets.

Antigens of these TCRs are unknown. Sequencing targeted expressed TCRB transcripts, as all isolated RNA had been reverse transcribed. Only in-frame clones appear in the TCRdb table, and some are missing; sequencing was by immunoSEQ multiplex PCR. The table lists more than 100,000 clones, about 17% of them singletons, with 2% to 3% in the top ten. Sequenced input: central memory CD4+ T cells from blood. Receptor source: a young man with type 1 diabetes.

The chain uses TRBV5-6 and TRBJ1-4, with a weak D call TRBD1 (5 bases). V was pared by 4 bases and J by 4 bases, with 11 bases between. CDR1 and CDR2 (germline): SGHDT, YYEEEE. The CDR3 contains 14 residues. This CDR3 is CASSEGLNNEKLFF. For the CDR3, the DNA is TGTGCCAGCAGCGAGGGGTTGAATAATGAAAAACTGTTTTTT.

J is TRBJ2-7 and V is TRBV7-2; D assignment may be TRBD1 or TRBD2 (5 bases each). V was clipped by 5 bases and J by 3 bases, with 11 bases between them. There are 13 residues in the CDR3. The germline CDR1 and CDR2 sequences are SGHTA and FQGNSA. The CDR3: CASSIRDGYEQYF. In DNA, the CDR3 is TGTGCCAGCAGCATCCGGGACGGCTACGAGCAGTACTTC.

This clone has more than one count but fewer than ten. The V and J genes are TRBV7-2 and TRBJ2-3, with D tentatively TRBD2 (5 bases). The germline V gene has CDR1 SGHTA and CDR2 FQGNSA. There are 14 residues in the CDR3. Trimming stripped 1 base from V and 0 bases from J, with 5 bases between. The CDR3 sequence is CASSLGTSTDTQYF. The CDR3 coding sequence is TGTGCCAGCAGCTTAGGGACTAGCACAGATACGCAGTATTTT.

The V gene is TRBV7-9, the J gene TRBJ1-6; TRBD1 matches 7 bases. V was pared by 0 bases and J by 10 bases, with 6 bases of the junction left unmatched. Germline V gene sequence: CDR1 SEHNR, CDR2 FQNEAQ (reference sequence). This CDR3 spans 15 amino acids. The CDR3 reads CASSLAKGGRSPLHF. The DNA for the CDR3 is TGTGCCAGCAGCTTAGCGAAAGGGGGCAGGTCACCCCTCCACTTT.

This chain connects TRBV29-1 to TRBJ1-4; D is possibly TRBD1 (5 bases). Trimming took 5 bases from V and 8 from J, leaving 9 bases between them. The germline CDR1 and CDR2 sequences are SQVTM and ANQGSEA. This CDR3 has 11 amino acids. The CDR3 DNA reads as TGCAGCGTTCAACAGGACGAAAAACTGTTTTTT. Protein: CSVQQDEKLFF.

This clone was observed a few times. The chain has TRBV5-1 and TRBJ2-6; maybe TRBD1 (5 bases). This CDR3 is built from 18 residues. Germline loops: CDR1 SGHRS, CDR2 YFSETQ. V was pared by 4 bases and J by 1 base, with 18 bases between. CDR3 nucleotide sequence: TGCGCCAGCAGCCCCACGACAGATACATTATCTGGGGCCAACGTCCTGACTTTC. This encodes CASSPTTDTLSGANVLTF.

The J gene is TRBJ2-3, the V gene TRBV13, with TRBD2 as a possible D gene (6 bases). V gave up 5 bases and J gave up 3 bases, with 18 bases separating them. The CDR3 spans 16 residues. Germline assignment: CDR1 PRHDT and CDR2 FYEKMQ (reference sequence). The CDR3 loop reads CASSTRLVLRTDTQYF. CDR3 DNA sequence: TGTGCCAGCAGCACCCGACTAGTTTTGAGGACAGATACGCAGTATTTT.

This clone was observed a handful of times. The sample contains more than one DNA sequence encoding this CDR3. This chain joins TRBV7-2 and TRBJ2-5; 9 nucleotides align to TRBD2. This CDR3 is 18 amino acids long. V shed 3 bases, J shed 5 bases, and the junction held 16 bases outside the gene matches. Germline V gene data show CDR1 as SGHTA and CDR2 as FQGNSA. The CDR3 DNA is TGTGCCAGCAGCTTCCTGGAACCGGGACTAGCCTATGACGAGACCCAGTACTTC. Its translation: CASSFLEPGLAYDETQYF.

This clone was counted only a few times. DNA of the CDR3: TGTGCCAGCAGCTCCGGGACTAGCGTATACGAGCAGTACTTC. Translated, it gives CASSSGTSVYEQYF. The chain combines TRBV7-2 with TRBJ2-7; 10 positions agree with TRBD2. The CDR3 runs to 14 residues. Losses at the gene ends were 4 bases for V and 4 bases for J; bases not matched to a gene: 4. Germline values: CDR1 SGHTA, CDR2 FQGNSA.

This clone has a count of ten or more. The rearrangement links TRBV5-1 to TRBJ2-1; 8 nucleotides agree with TRBD2. The CDR3 spans 19 residues. V shed 0 bases and J 0 bases; nucleotides not matched to a gene: 11. The germline gives CDR1 SGHRS, CDR2 YFSETQ. CDR3 nucleotide sequence: TGCGCCAGCAGCTTGGATGGCGGGGGGCGTCTGGGCTCCTACAATGAGCAGTTCTTC. Its protein product is CASSLDGGGRLGSYNEQFF.

The CDR3 loop reads CASSQRDVGTGELFF. In DNA, the CDR3 is TGCGCCAGCAGCCAAAGGGACGTCGGGACCGGGGAGCTGTTTTTT. The genes are TRBV4-3 and TRBJ2-2; TRBD1 or TRBD2 may be the D gene (5 bases each). V was pared by 2 bases and J by 5 bases, with 12 bases between. The CDR3 is 15 residues long. Looked up from germline, CDR1 is LGHNA and CDR2 is YSLEER.

This rearrangement joins TRBV28 to TRBJ2-7; 7 nucleotides match TRBD1. The CDR3 covers 14 residues. Losses at the gene ends were 3 bases for V and 6 bases for J; bases not matched to a gene: 8. Germline CDR1 and CDR2: MDHEN and SYDVKM. CDR3 protein: CASSFGDSRVEQYF. In DNA, the CDR3 is TGTGCCAGCAGTTTCGGGGACAGTCGTGTCGAGCAGTACTTC.

This clone was seen more than once but under ten times. The chain couples TRBV10-3 to TRBJ2-3; D remains unclear. The germline CDR1 and CDR2 sequences are ENHRY and SYGVKD. The CDR3 sequence is 14 residues long. Trimming cost V 2 bases and J 0 bases, with 6 bases left between them. Here the CDR3 reads CAISEPGSTDTQYF. In DNA form, the CDR3 reads TGTGCCATCAGTGAGCCCGGGAGCACAGATACGCAGTATTTT.

There are a few counts of this clone. The gene calls are TRBV19 and TRBJ1-5, with D unclear. CDR3 length: 13 amino acids. The V gene's germline CDR1 is LNHDA and CDR2 SQIVND (reference sequence). V was cut by 10 bases and J by 9 bases, with 19 bases left in between. CDR3 DNA sequence: TGTGCCACCGAGACGGCTCGCAAGGGGCCCCAGCATTTT. It codes for CATETARKGPQHF. The complete variable domain, with remaining parts taken from reference TRBV19 and TRBJ1-5, reads DGGITQSPKYLFRKEGQNVTLSCEQNLNHDAMYWYRQDPGQGLRLIYYSQIVNDFQKGDIAEGYSVSREKKESFPLTVTSAQKNPTAFYLCATETARKGPQHFGDGTRLSIL.

The CDR3 loop reads CASASSTGIPYGYTF. The CDR3 DNA follows: TGCGCCAGCGCCTCCTCGACCGGCATCCCCTATGGCTACACCTTC. This chain joins TRBV5-1 and TRBJ1-2; no firm D call. V gave up 7 bases and J gave up 4 bases, with 20 bases separating them. The CDR3 is 15 amino acids. Germline V lookup: CDR1 SGHRS, CDR2 YFSETQ. The variable domain in full, completed from reference TRBV5-1 and TRBJ1-2, reads KAGVTQTPRYLIKTRGQQVTLSCSPISGHRSVSWYQQTPGQGLQFLFEYFSETQRNKGNFPGRFSGRQFSNSRSEMNVSTLELGDSALYLCASASSTGIPYGYTFGSGTRLTVV.

This clone appeared many times. Additional DNA sequences in this sample encode the identical CDR3. The genes are TRBV7-9 and TRBJ1-6; 7 nucleotides line up with TRBD1. The CDR3 consists of 14 residues. Germline values: CDR1 SEHNR, CDR2 FQNEAQ (reference sequence). V trimming: 5 bases; J trimming: 10 bases; junction bases outside the gene matches: 8. CDR3 amino acids: CASSPTGDGSPLHF. The CDR3 DNA reads TGTGCCAGCAGCCCTACAGGGGACGGGTCACCCCTCCACTTT. The variable domain in full, completed from reference TRBV7-9 and TRBJ1-6, reads DTGVSQNPRHKITKRGQNVTFRCDPISEHNRLYWYRQTLGQGPEFLTYFQNEAQLEKSRLLSDRFSAERPKGSFSTLEIQRTEQGDSAMYLCASSPTGDGSPLHFGNGTRLTVT.

The J gene is TRBJ2-2, the V gene TRBV7-2; possibly TRBD2 for D (5 bases). V lost 4 bases to trimming and J lost 7 bases, with 10 bases between them. The length of the CDR3 is 13 residues. Germline V gene data show CDR1 as SGHTA and CDR2 as FQGNSA. In nucleotides, the CDR3 is TGTGCCAGCAGCTCGACTATGATCGGGGAGCTGTTTTTT. Its protein is CASSSTMIGELFF.

At least ten counts were recorded for this clone. Distinct nucleotide sequences in the sample also encode this CDR3. The CDR3 DNA reads TGCAGCGTTGTCCGCCAGCTACAAGAGACCCAGTACTTC. Amino acid sequence: CSVVRQLQETQYF. The rearrangement uses TRBV29-1 and TRBJ2-5; D unresolved. The V gene's germline CDR1 is SQVTM and CDR2 ANQGSEA. V was cut by 4 bases and J by 2 bases, with 11 bases left in between. The CDR3 runs to 13 residues.

This clone was detected ten times or more. V and J are TRBV7-9 and TRBJ1-4, with TRBD1 as a possible D gene (6 bases). The CDR3 length is 17 residues. The V end lost 0 bases, the J end lost 4 bases, and 15 bases lay between the germline ends. The germline CDR1 and CDR2 sequences are SEHNR and FQNEAQ (reference sequence). The CDR3 loop reads CASSLALGDRRNEKLFF. CDR3 DNA sequence: TGTGCCAGCAGCTTAGCGCTCGGAGACAGGCGTAATGAAAAACTGTTTTTT. The entire variable domain, with the rest obtained from reference TRBV7-9 and TRBJ1-4, is as follows: DTGVSQNPRHKITKRGQNVTFRCDPISEHNRLYWYRQTLGQGPEFLTYFQNEAQLEKSRLLSDRFSAERPKGSFSTLEIQRTEQGDSAMYLCASSLALGDRRNEKLFFGSGTQLSVL.

This clone was recorded at least ten times. The chain links TRBV30 to TRBJ2-1; 8 bases are a match to TRBD2. This CDR3 contains 14 residues. V shed 3 bases and J 5 bases; nucleotides not matched to a gene: 6. Germline V gene lookup returns CDR1 GTSNPN and CDR2 SVGIG (reference sequence). The CDR3 nucleotides read TGTGCCTGGAGATCAGGACTAGCCAACAATGAGCAGTTCTTC. Protein: CAWRSGLANNEQFF.

This chain connects TRBV6-4 to TRBJ1-6; D remains unclear. The CDR3 is 14 residues long. The germline V gene encodes CDR1 MRHNA and CDR2 SNTAGT. The V end was cut by 4 bases, the J end by 4 bases, with 8 bases between. The CDR3 protein is CASSADGYNSPLHF. The CDR3 region has the DNA TGTGCCAGCAGTGCCGACGGTTATAATTCACCCCTCCACTTT.

V usage is TRBV6-5 and J usage is TRBJ1-1; possible D gene TRBD1, 5 bases. CDR1 is MNHEY and CDR2 is SVGAGI in the germline V gene. Trimming cost V 7 bases and J 0 bases, with 12 bases left between them. The CDR3 contains 14 residues. CDR3 DNA sequence: TGTGCCAGCACCCCGACAGCTATGAACACTGAAGCTTTCTTT. Residues: CASTPTAMNTEAFF.

The chain links TRBV7-8 to TRBJ1-4, with 7 positions matching TRBD1. After removal of 1 base from V and 7 bases from J, the junction contained 3 bases not matched to a gene. The CDR3 has 14 residues. In germline, CDR1 is SGHVS, CDR2 FQNEAQ. Written as DNA, the CDR3 is TGTGCCAGCAGCTTAGACAGGGACAGTGAAAAACTGTTTTTT. This encodes CASSLDRDSEKLFF.

The chain couples TRBV7-2 to TRBJ2-7; D not resolved. The CDR3 contains 14 residues. The germline CDR1 and CDR2 sequences are SGHTA and FQGNSA. V shed 1 base and J shed 3 bases, with 10 bases lying between them. CDR3 DNA: TGTGCCAGCAGCTTAGATGGGGTGGGCTACGAGCAGTACTTC. This translates into CASSLDGVGYEQYF.

The rearrangement joins TRBV7-2 to TRBJ2-1; D remains unclear. The CDR3 covers 15 residues. From germline, CDR1 is SGHTA and CDR2 FQGNSA. V was cut by 4 bases and J by 5 bases, with 15 bases left in between. The CDR3, as DNA: TGTGCCAGCAGCTCGATGAATCTTGGGGACAATGAGCAGTTCTTC. Translating gives CASSSMNLGDNEQFF.

This clone has more than one count but fewer than ten. The V gene is TRBV7-9, the J gene TRBJ2-7; 7 bases line up with TRBD1. There are 19 residues in the CDR3. V shed 2 bases, J shed 6 bases, and the junction held 22 bases outside the gene matches. In germline, CDR1 is SEHNR, CDR2 FQNEAQ (reference sequence). CDR3 nucleotide sequence: TGTGCCAGCAGCTTAACGGTGCCGGGACAGCGAGACTCCCCTCTCGAGCAGTACTTC. Residues: CASSLTVPGQRDSPLEQYF.

This clone was counted many times. Written as DNA, the CDR3 is TGCAGTGCGGGGACAGGGTATGGCTACACCTTC. Protein sequence: CSAGTGYGYTF. The rearrangement uses TRBV29-1 and TRBJ1-2, with 9 positions matching TRBD1. The germline V gene encodes CDR1 SQVTM and CDR2 ANQGSEA. This CDR3 spans 11 amino acids.

The V call is TRBV20-1, the J call TRBJ2-1; D gene uncertain. V lost 3 bases and J 8 bases, leaving 8 bases between the germline ends. This CDR3 has 11 amino acids. Germline CDR1 DFQATT, CDR2 SNEGSKA (reference sequence). The CDR3 DNA sequence: TGCAGTGCTAGGTCCGGACATGAGCAGTTCTTC. It is translated as CSARSGHEQFF.

In this sample, this clone turned up a few times. The chain has TRBV9 and TRBJ2-3, with 11 bases fitting TRBD2. The V segment lost 0 bases and the J segment 3 bases; nucleotides outside the gene matches: 3. CDR1 SGDLS and CDR2 YYNGEE come from the germline V gene. The CDR3 extends over 16 amino acids. For the CDR3, the DNA is TGTGCCAGCAGCGTAGGATTAGCGGGGGGGACAGATACGCAGTATTTT. It translates to CASSVGLAGGTDTQYF.

This clone was picked up a small number of times. The rearrangement joins TRBV7-3 to TRBJ1-6, with D perhaps TRBD1 (6 bases). Per the germline V gene, CDR1 is SGHTA and CDR2 is FQGTGA. Trimming took off 5 bases at V and 8 bases at J, with 16 bases between the two ends. The CDR3 length is 15 residues. The CDR3 region has the DNA TGTGCCAGCAGCCCCGGGACATCTCTGTATTCACCCCTCCACTTT. Translating it yields CASSPGTSLYSPLHF.

This rearrangement joins TRBV5-4 to TRBJ2-5; D is perhaps TRBD1 (7 bases). The germline V and J ends were trimmed by 2 bases and 4 bases, with 15 bases remaining between them. The CDR3 contains 15 residues. In germline, CDR1 is SGHNT, CDR2 YYREEE (reference sequence). The DNA of the CDR3 is TGTGCCAGCAGCTTCCTACTGCAGGGGGGAGAGACCCAGTACTTC. Protein product: CASSFLLQGGETQYF.

J is TRBJ2-1 and V is TRBV6-1, with TRBD2 matching over 10 bases. The CDR3 sequence is 14 residues long. Per the germline V gene, CDR1 is MNHNS and CDR2 is SASEGT. Trimming took 7 bases from V and 6 from J; bases not matched to a gene: 6. The CDR3 loop is CASKSSGGGNEQFF. CDR3 nucleotide sequence: TGTGCCAGCAAGTCTAGCGGGGGAGGCAATGAGCAGTTCTTC.